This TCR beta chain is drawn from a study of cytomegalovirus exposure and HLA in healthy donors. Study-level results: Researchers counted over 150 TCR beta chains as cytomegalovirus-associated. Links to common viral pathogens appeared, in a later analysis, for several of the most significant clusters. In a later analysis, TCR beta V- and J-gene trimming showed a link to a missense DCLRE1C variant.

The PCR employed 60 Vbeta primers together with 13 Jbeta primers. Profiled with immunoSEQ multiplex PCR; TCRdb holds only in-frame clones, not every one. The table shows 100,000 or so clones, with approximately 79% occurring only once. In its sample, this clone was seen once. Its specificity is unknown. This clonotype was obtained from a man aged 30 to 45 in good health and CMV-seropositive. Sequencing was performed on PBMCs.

CDR3 sequence (DNA): TGTGCCAGTAGTATAGTGGGGGCCACTAACTATGGCTACACCTTC. Its translation is CASSIVGATNYGYTF. The chain links TRBV19 to TRBJ1-2; D might be TRBD1 (6 bases). Trimming left V 1 base short and J 0 bases short, with 9 bases between. The CDR3 consists of 15 residues. The germline V gene encodes CDR1 LNHDA and CDR2 SQIVND (reference sequence). The full variable domain, with the rest looked up from reference TRBV19 and TRBJ1-2, is DGGITQSPKYLFRKEGQNVTLSCEQNLNHDAMYWYRQDPGQGLRLIYYSQIVNDFQKGDIAEGYSVSREKKESFPLTVTSAQKNPTAFYLCASSIVGATNYGYTFGSGTRLTVV.